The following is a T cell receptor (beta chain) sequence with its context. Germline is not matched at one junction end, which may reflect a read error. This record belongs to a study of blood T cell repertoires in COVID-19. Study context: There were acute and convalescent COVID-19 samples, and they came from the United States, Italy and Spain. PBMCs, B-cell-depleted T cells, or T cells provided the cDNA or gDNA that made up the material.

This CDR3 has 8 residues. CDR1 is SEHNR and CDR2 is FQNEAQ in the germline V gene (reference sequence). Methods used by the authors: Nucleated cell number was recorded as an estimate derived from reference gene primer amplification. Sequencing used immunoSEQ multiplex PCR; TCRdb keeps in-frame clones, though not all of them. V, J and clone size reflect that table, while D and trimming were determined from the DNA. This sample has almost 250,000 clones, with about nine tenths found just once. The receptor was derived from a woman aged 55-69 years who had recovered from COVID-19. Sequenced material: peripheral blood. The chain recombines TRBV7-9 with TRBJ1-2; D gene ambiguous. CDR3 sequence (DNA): TGTGCCAGCAGTAACCTAGCCTTC. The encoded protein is CASSNLAF. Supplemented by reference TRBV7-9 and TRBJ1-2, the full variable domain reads DTGVSQNPRHKITKRGQNVTFRCDPISEHNRLYWYRQTLGQGPEFLTYFQNEAQLEKSRLLSDRFSAERPKGSFSTLEIQRTEQGDSAMYLCASSNLAFGSGTRLTVV.